The 9 T cell receptor beta chains below all came from one sample that was sequenced in a study of T cell changes during pregnancy in multiple sclerosis. The method was immunoSEQ multiplex PCR; TCRdb's version includes in-frame clones alone and lacks a portion of them. The profile shows more than 55,000 clones, roughly 94% of them singletons. Material: CD8+ T cells from peripheral blood mononuclear cells, obtained after pregnancy. The receptors stem from a female donor with multiple sclerosis, enrolled in a pregnancy study.

The rearrangement joins TRBV28 to TRBJ1-5; no clear D gene. The CDR3 runs 17 residues. CDR1 is MDHEN and CDR2 is SYDVKM in the germline V gene. Trimming took 4 bases from V and 0 from J, leaving 16 bases between them. The CDR3 DNA reads as TGTGCCAGCAGTTCAGAGACCGGGTACAATAGCAATCAGCCCCAGCATTTT. It codes for CASSSETGYNSNQPQHF.

The chain links TRBV15 to TRBJ1-2; 9 positions match TRBD1. The CDR3 contains 13 residues. The ends lost 8 bases at V and 4 bases at J; junction bases unmatched: 5. Germline CDR1 is LNHNV and CDR2 is YYDKDF (reference sequence). CDR3 sequence (DNA): TGTGCCACCGGGACAGGGAACATCTATGGCTACACCTTC. This codes for CATGTGNIYGYTF.

J is TRBJ2-7 and V is TRBV13; D is possibly TRBD2 (6 bases). Deletions cut 2 bases from V and 2 bases from J, with 22 bases between. CDR1 PRHDT and CDR2 FYEKMQ come from the germline V gene (reference sequence). This CDR3 is 18 amino acids long. The CDR3 loop is CASSLNIGLGGIPYEQYF. The CDR3 region has the DNA TGTGCCAGCAGCTTAAATATCGGGCTGGGCGGGATACCCTACGAGCAGTACTTC. Using reference TRBV13 and TRBJ2-7 for the parts outside the CDR3, the full variable domain is AAGVIQSPRHLIKEKRETATLKCYPIPRHDTVYWYQQGPGQDPQFLISFYEKMQSDKGSIPDRFSAQQFSDYHSELNMSSLELGDSALYFCASSLNIGLGGIPYEQYFGPGTRLTVT.

The chain employs TRBV7-6 and TRBJ2-1; 12 nucleotides align to TRBD2. Germline V gene data show CDR1 as SGHVS and CDR2 as FNYEAQ. V was pared by 3 bases and J by 6 bases, with 6 bases of the junction left unmatched. The CDR3 spans 16 residues. The CDR3 loop is CASSFLAGGPSNEQFF. CDR3 bases: TGTGCCAGCAGCTTTCTAGCGGGAGGGCCATCCAATGAGCAGTTCTTC.

This clone is a singleton in its sample. The V and J genes are TRBV15 and TRBJ2-5; D may be TRBD2 (5 bases). V lost 0 bases and J 3 bases, leaving 23 bases between the germline ends. The CDR3 has 19 amino acids. Germline lookup yields CDR1 LNHNV and CDR2 YYDKDF (reference sequence). This CDR3 is CATSRDLHTRTEPEETQYF. The CDR3 DNA follows: TGTGCCACCAGCAGAGATCTCCACACTAGGACTGAACCGGAAGAGACCCAGTACTTC.

The chain links TRBV19 to TRBJ2-7, with 10 bases matching TRBD2. Germline CDR1 reads LNHDA; CDR2 reads SQIVND (reference sequence). Trimming took 3 bases from V and 7 from J; bases not matched to a gene: 9. The CDR3 spans 15 residues. The CDR3 here is CASSISAGGPREQYF. For the CDR3, the DNA is TGTGCCAGTAGTATCTCAGCGGGAGGGCCCCGGGAGCAGTACTTC.

CDR3 residues: CASSQRSAVDTQYF. The CDR3 DNA reads as TGTGCCAGCAGCCAGAGATCAGCGGTAGATACGCAGTATTTT. The V gene is TRBV4-2, the J gene TRBJ2-3, with D possibly being TRBD2 (5 bases). The germline V gene encodes CDR1 LGHNA and CDR2 YNFKEQ. CDR3 length equals 14 residues. Trimming left V 3 bases short and J 5 bases short, with 12 bases between.

The V call is TRBV5-4, the J call TRBJ1-1; no firm D call. CDR3 length equals 12 residues. Per the germline V gene, CDR1 is SGHNT and CDR2 is YYREEE (reference sequence). V was cut by 5 bases and J by 3 bases, with 8 bases left in between. The CDR3 bases are TGTGCCAGCAGTAGCTCAGACACTGAAGCTTTCTTT. Protein: CASSSSDTEAFF.

The V call is TRBV4-1, the J call TRBJ2-1; 11 nucleotides match TRBD1. CDR3 length: 16 residues. CDR1 is MGHRA, CDR2 YSYEKL, per germline. The V and J ends lost 4 bases and 7 bases, in that order; junction bases with no gene match: 9. CDR3 coding DNA: TGCGCCAGCAGCCCGGAGGACAGGGGGCTTGGGAATGAGCAGTTCTTC. It translates to CASSPEDRGLGNEQFF.